This TCR beta chain was recovered during a study of blood T cell repertoires in COVID-19. Turning to the study itself: Researchers got acute and convalescent COVID-19 samples from the United States, Italy and Spain. Nucleic acid was either cDNA or gDNA, and it came from T cells, B-cell-depleted T cells, or PBMCs.

Produced via immunoSEQ multiplex PCR; TCRdb's table is partial and in-frame only. Here the sample spans hundreds of thousands of clones, about 81% being singletons. In germline, CDR1 is SGHNT, CDR2 YYREEE (reference sequence). The V gene end was trimmed by 4 bases and the J gene end by 1 base; junction bases not matched to a gene: 4. CDR3 size: 14 residues. The sample consisted of peripheral blood. The source of this sequence is a woman in her fifties or sixties with active or convalescent COVID-19. V usage is TRBV5-4 and J usage is TRBJ2-5, with TRBD1 matching 7 bases. Here the CDR3 DNA reads TGTGCCAGCAGCCCCGGGACAGCCCAAGAGACCCAGTACTTC. Its translation is CASSPGTAQETQYF.